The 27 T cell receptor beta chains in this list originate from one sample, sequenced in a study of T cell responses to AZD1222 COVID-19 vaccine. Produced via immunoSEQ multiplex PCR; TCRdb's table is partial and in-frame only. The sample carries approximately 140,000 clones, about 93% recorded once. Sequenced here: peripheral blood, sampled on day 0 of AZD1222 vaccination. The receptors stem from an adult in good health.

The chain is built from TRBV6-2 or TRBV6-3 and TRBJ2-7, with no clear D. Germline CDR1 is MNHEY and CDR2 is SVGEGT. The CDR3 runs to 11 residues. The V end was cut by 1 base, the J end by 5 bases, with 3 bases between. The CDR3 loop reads CASSYFDEQYF. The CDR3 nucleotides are TGTGCCAGCAGTTACTTTGACGAGCAGTACTTC.

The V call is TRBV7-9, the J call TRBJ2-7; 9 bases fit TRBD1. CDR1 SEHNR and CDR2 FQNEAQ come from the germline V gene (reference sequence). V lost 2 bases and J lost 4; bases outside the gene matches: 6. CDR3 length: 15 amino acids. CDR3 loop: CASSLTGGIRYEQYF. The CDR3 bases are TGTGCCAGCAGCTTAACAGGGGGCATCAGGTACGAGCAGTACTTC.

The CDR3 DNA sequence: TGTGCCAGCAGTGACTCACTACGGACAAGAAACAGGGGAAGCACTGAAGCTTTCTTT. Translated: CASSDSLRTRNRGSTEAFF. The chain joins TRBV6-4 to TRBJ1-1; TRBD1 matches at 7 bases. The CDR3 covers 19 residues. Trimming removed 0 bases from V and 4 bases from J; junction bases left unmatched: 17. Germline V gene data show CDR1 as MRHNA and CDR2 as SNTAGT.

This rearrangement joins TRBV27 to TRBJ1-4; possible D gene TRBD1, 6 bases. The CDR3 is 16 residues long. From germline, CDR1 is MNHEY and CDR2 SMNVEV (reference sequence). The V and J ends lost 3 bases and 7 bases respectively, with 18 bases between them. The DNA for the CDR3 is TGTGCCAGCAGTTTGCGTCCCGGGGGCATGGGTGAAAAACTGTTTTTT. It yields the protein CASSLRPGGMGEKLFF.

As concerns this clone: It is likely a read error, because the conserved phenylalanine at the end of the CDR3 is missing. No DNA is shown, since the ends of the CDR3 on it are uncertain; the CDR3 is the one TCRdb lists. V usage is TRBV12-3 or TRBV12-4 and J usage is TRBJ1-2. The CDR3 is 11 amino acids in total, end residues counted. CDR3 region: CASSLGQLLEL.

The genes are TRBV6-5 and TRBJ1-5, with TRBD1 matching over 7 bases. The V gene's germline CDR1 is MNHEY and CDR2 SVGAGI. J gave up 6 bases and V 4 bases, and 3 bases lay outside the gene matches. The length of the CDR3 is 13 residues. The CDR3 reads CASSLQGFQPQHF. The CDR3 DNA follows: TGTGCCAGCAGTTTACAGGGGTTTCAGCCCCAGCATTTT.

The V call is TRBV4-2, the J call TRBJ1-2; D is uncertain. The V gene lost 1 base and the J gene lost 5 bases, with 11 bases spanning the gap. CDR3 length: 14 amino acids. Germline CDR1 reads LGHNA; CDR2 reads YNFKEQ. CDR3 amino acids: CASSQANQKYGYTF. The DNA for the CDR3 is TGTGCCAGCAGCCAAGCGAACCAAAAGTATGGCTACACCTTC.

The CDR3: CASSQDPAGTEAFF. In DNA, the CDR3 is TGTGCCAGCAGCCAAGATCCGGCAGGGACTGAAGCTTTCTTT. V is TRBV3-1 (or the pseudogene TRBV3-2) and J is TRBJ1-1; D is possibly TRBD1 (5 bases). Germline values: CDR1 LGHDT, CDR2 YNNKEL (reference sequence). Trimming removed 0 bases from V and 5 bases from J, with 10 bases in between. This CDR3 contains 14 residues.

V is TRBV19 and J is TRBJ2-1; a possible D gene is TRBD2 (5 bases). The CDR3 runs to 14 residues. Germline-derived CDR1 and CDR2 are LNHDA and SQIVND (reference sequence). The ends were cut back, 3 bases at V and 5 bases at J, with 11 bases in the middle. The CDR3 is CASSMARTDNEQFF. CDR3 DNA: TGTGCCAGTAGTATGGCCAGGACTGACAATGAGCAGTTCTTC.

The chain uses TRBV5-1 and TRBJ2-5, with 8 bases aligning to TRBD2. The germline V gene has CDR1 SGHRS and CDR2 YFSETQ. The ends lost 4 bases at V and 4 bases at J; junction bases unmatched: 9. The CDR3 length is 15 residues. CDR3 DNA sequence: TGCGCCAGCAGCGGGACTAGTCCCTCTGGAGAGACCCAGTACTTC. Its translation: CASSGTSPSGETQYF.

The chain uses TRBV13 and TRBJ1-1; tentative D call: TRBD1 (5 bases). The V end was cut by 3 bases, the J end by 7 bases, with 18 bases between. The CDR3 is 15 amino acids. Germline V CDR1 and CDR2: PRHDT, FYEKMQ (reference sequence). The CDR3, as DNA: TGTGCCAGCAGCTTCCTACAGGTTGGGTATAATGAAGCTTTCTTT. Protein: CASSFLQVGYNEAFF. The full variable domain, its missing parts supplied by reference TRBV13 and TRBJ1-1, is AAGVIQSPRHLIKEKRETATLKCYPIPRHDTVYWYQQGPGQDPQFLISFYEKMQSDKGSIPDRFSAQQFSDYHSELNMSSLELGDSALYFCASSFLQVGYNEAFFGQGTRLTVV.

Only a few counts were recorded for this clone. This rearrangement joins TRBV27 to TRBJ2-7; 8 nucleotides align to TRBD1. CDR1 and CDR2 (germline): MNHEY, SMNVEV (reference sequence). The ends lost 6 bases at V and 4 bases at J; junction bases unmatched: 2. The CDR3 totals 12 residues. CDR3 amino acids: CASSHRGYEQYF. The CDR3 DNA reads TGTGCCAGCAGCCACAGGGGGTACGAGCAGTACTTC.

The CDR3 sequence: CASSQDAGPYEQYF. CDR3 DNA: TGCGCCAGCAGCCAAGATGCCGGACCCTACGAGCAGTACTTC. The genes are TRBV4-3 and TRBJ2-7; D not resolved. Trimming removed 0 bases at V and 2 bases at J, with 8 bases between. The germline CDR1 and CDR2 sequences are LGHNA and YSLEER. This CDR3 has 14 residues.

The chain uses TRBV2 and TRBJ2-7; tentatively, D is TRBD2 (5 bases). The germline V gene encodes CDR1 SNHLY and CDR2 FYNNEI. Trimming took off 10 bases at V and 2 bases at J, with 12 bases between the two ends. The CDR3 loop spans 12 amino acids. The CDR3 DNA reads TGTGCCACTGTCGGGATCACCTACGAGCAGTACTTC. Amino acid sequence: CATVGITYEQYF.

The CDR3 DNA is TGTGCCAGCAGCAGAGAGCGCGGACTAGCGGGCTACGAGCAGTACTTC. Encoded protein: CASSRERGLAGYEQYF. This rearrangement joins TRBV7-2 to TRBJ2-7, with 11 bases matching TRBD2. CDR1 is SGHTA and CDR2 is FQGNSA in the germline V gene. The CDR3 has 16 amino acids. The junction had 9 bases not matched to a gene; V was cut back by 5 bases and J by 3 bases. The full variable domain, completed using reference TRBV7-2 and TRBJ2-7, is GAGVSQSPSNKVTEKGKDVELRCDPISGHTALYWYRQSLGQGLEFLIYFQGNSAPDKSGLPSDRFSAERTGGSVSTLTIQRTQQEDSAVYLCASSRERGLAGYEQYFGPGTRLTVT.

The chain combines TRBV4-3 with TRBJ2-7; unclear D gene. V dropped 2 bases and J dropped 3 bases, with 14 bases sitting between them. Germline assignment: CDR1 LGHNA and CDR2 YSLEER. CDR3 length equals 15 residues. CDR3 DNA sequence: TGCGCCAGCAGCCAACATTTAGCAGACCGCTACGAGCAGTACTTC. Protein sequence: CASSQHLADRYEQYF.

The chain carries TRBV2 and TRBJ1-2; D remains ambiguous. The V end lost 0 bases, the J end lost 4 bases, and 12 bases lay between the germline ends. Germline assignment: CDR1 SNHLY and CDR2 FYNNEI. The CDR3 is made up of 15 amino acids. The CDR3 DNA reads TGTGCCAGCAGTGAAGCGAGAAGTGGTACCTATGGCTACACCTTC. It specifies CASSEARSGTYGYTF.

The CDR3 DNA is TGTGCCAGCAGCTTAGGTCCTCGAGGAAAGCAGTTCTTC. As protein: CASSLGPRGKQFF. V and J are TRBV11-3 and TRBJ2-1; no reliable D call. With 1 base removed from V and 11 bases from J, the gap between germline ends came to 12 bases. Germline V CDR1 and CDR2: SGHNT, YENEEA. The CDR3 runs 13 residues.

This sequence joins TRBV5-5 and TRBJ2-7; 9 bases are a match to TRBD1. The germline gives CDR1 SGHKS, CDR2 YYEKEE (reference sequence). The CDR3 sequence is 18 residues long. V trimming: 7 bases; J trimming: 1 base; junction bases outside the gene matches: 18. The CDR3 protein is CASASRGTGNGLSYEQYF. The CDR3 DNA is TGTGCCAGCGCGTCCCGAGGGACAGGGAATGGCCTTTCCTACGAGCAGTACTTC.

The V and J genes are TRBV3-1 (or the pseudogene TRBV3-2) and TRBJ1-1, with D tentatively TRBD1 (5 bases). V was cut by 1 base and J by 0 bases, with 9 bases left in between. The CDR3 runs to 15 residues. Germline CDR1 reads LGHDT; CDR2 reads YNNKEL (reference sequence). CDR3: CASSQVAGLNTEAFF. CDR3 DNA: TGTGCCAGCAGCCAAGTCGCAGGGCTGAACACTGAAGCTTTCTTT.

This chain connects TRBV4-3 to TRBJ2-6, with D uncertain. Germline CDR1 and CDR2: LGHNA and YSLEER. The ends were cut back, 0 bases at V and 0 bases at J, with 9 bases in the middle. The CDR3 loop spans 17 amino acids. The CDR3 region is CASSQEVRPSGANVLTF. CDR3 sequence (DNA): TGCGCCAGCAGCCAAGAAGTCCGCCCCTCTGGGGCCAACGTCCTGACTTTC.

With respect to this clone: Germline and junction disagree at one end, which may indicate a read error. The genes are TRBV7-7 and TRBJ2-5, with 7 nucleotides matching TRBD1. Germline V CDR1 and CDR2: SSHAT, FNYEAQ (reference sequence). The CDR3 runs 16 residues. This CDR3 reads CASSLSDRLYQETQYF. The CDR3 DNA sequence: TGTGCTAGCAGCTTATCGGACAGGCTTTACCAAGAGACCCAGTACTTC.

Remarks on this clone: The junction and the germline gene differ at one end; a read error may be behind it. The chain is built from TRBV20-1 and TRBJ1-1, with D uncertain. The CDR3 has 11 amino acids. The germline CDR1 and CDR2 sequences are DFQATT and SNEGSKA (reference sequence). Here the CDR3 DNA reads TGCAGTGCTACCCGGAACGCTGAAGCTTTCTTT. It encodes CSATRNAEAFF.

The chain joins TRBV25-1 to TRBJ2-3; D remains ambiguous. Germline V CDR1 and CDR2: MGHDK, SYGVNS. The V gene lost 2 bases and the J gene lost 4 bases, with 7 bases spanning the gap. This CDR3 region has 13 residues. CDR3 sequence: CASSETSADTQYF. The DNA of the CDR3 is TGTGCCAGCAGTGAAACCTCCGCAGATACGCAGTATTTT.

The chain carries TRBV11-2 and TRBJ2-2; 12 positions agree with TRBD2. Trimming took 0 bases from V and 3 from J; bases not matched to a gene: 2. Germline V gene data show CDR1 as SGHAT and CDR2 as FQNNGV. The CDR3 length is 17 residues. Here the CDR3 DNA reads TGTGCCAGCAGCTTAGAACTAGCGGGGGGCCACACCGGGGAGCTGTTTTTT. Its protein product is CASSLELAGGHTGELFF.

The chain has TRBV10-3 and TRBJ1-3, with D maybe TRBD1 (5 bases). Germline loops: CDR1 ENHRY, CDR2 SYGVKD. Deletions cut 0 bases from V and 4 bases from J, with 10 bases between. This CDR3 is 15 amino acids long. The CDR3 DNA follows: TGTGCCATCAGTGAGTCGGGGCAGTCCGGAAACACCATATATTTT. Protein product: CAISESGQSGNTIYF.

The CDR3 is CASSLDGVGTEAFF. The CDR3 DNA reads as TGTGCCAGCAGCCTCGACGGGGTCGGCACTGAAGCTTTCTTT. The chain has TRBV9 and TRBJ1-1; the D is unclear. Germline assignment: CDR1 SGDLS and CDR2 YYNGEE. V was pared by 4 bases and J by 4 bases, with 14 bases between. The length of the CDR3 is 14 residues.